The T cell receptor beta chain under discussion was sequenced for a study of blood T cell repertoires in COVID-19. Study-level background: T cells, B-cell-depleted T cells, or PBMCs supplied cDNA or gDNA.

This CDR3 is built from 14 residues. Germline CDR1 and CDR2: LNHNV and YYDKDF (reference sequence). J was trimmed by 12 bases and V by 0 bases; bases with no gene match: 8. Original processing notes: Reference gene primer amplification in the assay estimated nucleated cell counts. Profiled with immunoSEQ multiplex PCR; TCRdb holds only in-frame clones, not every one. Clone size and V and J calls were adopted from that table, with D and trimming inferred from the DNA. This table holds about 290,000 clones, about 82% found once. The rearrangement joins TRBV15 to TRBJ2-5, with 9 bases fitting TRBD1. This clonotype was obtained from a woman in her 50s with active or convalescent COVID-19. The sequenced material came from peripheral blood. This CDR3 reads CATSRDPARQGEYF. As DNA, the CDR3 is TGTGCCACCAGCAGAGATCCGGCGAGACAGGGGGAGTACTTC.